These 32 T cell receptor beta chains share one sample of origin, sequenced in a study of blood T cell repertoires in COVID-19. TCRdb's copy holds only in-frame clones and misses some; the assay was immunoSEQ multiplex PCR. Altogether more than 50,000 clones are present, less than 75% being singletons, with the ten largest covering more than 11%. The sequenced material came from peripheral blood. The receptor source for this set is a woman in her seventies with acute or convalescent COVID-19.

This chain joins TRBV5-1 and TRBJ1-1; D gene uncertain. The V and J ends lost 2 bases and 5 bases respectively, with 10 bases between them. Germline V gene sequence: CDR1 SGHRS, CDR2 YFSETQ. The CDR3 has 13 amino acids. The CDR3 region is CASSLGGETEAFF. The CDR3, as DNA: TGCGCCAGCAGCTTAGGTGGAGAAACTGAAGCTTTCTTT.

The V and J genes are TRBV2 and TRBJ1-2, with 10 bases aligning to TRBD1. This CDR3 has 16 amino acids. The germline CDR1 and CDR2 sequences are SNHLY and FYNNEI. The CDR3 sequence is CLFFTRTGGSVYGYTF. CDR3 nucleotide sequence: TGTCTTTTTTTTACGCGGACAGGGGGTTCGGTCTATGGCTACACCTTC. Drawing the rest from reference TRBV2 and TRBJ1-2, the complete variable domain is EPEVTQTPSHQVTQMGQEVILRCVPISNHLYFYWYRQILGQKVEFLVSFYNNEISEKSEIFDDQFSVERPDGSNFTLKIRSTKLEDSAMYFCLFFTRTGGSVYGYTFGSGTRLTVV.

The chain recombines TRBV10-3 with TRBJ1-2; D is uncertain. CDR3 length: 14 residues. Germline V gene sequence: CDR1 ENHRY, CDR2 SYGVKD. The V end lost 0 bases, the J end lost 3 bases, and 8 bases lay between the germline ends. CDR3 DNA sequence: TGTGCCATCAGTGAGTCCCCAGAACACTATGGCTACACCTTC. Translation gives CAISESPEHYGYTF.

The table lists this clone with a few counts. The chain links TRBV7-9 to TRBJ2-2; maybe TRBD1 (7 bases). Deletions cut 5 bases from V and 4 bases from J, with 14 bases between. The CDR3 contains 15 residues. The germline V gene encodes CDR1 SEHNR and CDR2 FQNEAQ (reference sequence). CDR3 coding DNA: TGTGCCAGCAGCCCGGCGGGGACAGTCACCGGGGAGCTGTTTTTT. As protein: CASSPAGTVTGELFF.

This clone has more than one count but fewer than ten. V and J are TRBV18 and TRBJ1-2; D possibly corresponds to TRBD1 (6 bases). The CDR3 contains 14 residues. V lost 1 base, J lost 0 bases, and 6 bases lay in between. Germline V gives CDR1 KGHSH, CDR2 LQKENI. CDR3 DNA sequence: TGTGCCAGCTCACCACAGGGGGCTAACTATGGCTACACCTTC. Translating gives CASSPQGANYGYTF.

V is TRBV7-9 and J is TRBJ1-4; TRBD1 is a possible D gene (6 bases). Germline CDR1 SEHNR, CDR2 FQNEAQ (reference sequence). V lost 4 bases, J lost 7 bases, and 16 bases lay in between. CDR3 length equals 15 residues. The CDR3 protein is CASSSHRETGEKLFF. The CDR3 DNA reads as TGTGCCAGCAGCTCCCACAGGGAAACTGGTGAAAAACTGTTTTTT.

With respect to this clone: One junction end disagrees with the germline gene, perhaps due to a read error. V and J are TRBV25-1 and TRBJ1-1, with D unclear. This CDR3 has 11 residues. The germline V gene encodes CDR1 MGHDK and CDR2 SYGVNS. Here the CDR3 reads CASREDSEAFF. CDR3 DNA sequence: TGTGCCAGCAGAGAAGACTCTGAGGCTTTCTTT. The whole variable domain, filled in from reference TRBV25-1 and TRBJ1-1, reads EADIYQTPRYLVIGTGKKITLECSQTMGHDKMYWYQQDPGMELHLIHYSYGVNSTEKGDLSSESTVSRIRTEHFPLTLESARPSHTSQYLCASREDSEAFFGQGTRLTVV.

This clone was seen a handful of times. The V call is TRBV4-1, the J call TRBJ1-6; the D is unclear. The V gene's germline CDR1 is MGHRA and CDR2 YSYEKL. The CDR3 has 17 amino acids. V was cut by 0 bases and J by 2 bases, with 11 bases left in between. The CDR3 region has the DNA TGCGCCAGCAGCCAAGATACTAGAAGAACCTATAATTCACCCCTCCACTTT. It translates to CASSQDTRRTYNSPLHF.

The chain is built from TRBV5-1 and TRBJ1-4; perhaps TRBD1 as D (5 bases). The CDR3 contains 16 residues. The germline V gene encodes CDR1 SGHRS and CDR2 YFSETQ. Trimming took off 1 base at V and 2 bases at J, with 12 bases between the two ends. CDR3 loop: CASSLISGLTNEKLFF. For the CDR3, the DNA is TGCGCCAGCAGCTTGATTTCGGGACTGACTAATGAAAAACTGTTTTTT.

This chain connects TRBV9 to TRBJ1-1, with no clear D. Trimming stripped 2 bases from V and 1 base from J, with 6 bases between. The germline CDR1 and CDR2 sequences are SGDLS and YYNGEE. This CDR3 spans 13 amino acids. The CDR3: CASSVNGNTEAFF. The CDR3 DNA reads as TGTGCCAGCAGCGTTAACGGGAACACTGAAGCTTTCTTT.

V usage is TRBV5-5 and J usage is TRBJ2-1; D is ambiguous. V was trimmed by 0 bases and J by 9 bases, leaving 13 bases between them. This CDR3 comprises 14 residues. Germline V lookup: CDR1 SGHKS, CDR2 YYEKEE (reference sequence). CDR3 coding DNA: TGTGCCAGCAGCTTGGTAGAGCAGCGCGGTGAGCAGTTCTTC. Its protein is CASSLVEQRGEQFF. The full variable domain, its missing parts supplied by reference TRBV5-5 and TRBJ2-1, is DAGVTQSPTHLIKTRGQQVTLRCSPISGHKSVSWYQQVLGQGPQFIFQYYEKEERGRGNFPDRFSARQFPNYSSELNVNALLLGDSALYLCASSLVEQRGEQFFGPGTRLTVL.

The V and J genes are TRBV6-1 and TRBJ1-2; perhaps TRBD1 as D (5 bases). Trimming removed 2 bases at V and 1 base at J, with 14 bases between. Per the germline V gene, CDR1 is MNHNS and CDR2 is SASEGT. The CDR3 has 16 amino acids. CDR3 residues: CASSETPGRGNYGYTF. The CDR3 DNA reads TGTGCCAGCAGTGAAACCCCTGGGAGGGGTAACTATGGCTACACCTTC.

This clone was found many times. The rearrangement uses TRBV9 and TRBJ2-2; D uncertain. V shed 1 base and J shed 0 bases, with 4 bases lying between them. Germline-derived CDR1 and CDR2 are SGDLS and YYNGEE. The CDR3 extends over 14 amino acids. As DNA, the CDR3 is TGTGCCAGCAGCGTAAGCCCGAACACCGGGGAGCTGTTTTTT. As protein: CASSVSPNTGELFF.

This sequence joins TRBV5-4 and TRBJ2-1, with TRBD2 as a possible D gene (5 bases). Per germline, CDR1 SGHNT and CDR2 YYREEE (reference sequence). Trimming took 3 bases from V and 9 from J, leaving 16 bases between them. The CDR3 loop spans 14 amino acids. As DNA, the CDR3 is TGTGCCAGCAGCTCCCGGGATCCCGTCGGTGAGCAGTTCTTC. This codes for CASSSRDPVGEQFF.

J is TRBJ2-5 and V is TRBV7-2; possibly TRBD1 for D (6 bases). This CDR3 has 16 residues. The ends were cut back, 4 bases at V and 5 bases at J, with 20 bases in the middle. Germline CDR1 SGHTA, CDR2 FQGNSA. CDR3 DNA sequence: TGTGCCAGCAGCTCTGGGACGGGCAGGGGCGGGGAGACCCAGTACTTC. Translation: CASSSGTGRGGETQYF.

CDR3 residues: CASSPPGGSQLMSGYTF. DNA for the CDR3: TGTGCCAGCAGCCCCCCCGGGGGGTCCCAGTTAATGAGTGGCTACACCTTC. This chain links TRBV5-6 with TRBJ1-2, with D maybe TRBD1 (5 bases). V shed 4 bases and J shed 7 bases, with 26 bases lying between them. The CDR3 has 17 residues. CDR1 SGHDT and CDR2 YYEEEE come from the germline V gene.

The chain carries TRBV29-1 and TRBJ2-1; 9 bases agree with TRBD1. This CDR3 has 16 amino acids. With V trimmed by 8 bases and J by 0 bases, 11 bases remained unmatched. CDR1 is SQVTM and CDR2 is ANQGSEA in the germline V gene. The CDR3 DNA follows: TGCAGCATTAATTTCGGGACAGGGCGCTCCTACAATGAGCAGTTCTTC. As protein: CSINFGTGRSYNEQFF.

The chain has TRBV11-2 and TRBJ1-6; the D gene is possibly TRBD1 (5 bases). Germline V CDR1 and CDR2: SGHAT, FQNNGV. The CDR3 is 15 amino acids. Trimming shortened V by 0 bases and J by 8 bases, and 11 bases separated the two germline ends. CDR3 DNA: TGTGCCAGCAGCTTAGACCCAGGGCCTTATTCACCCCTCCACTTT. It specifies CASSLDPGPYSPLHF. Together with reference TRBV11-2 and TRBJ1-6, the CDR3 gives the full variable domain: EAGVAQSPRYKIIEKRQSVAFWCNPISGHATLYWYQQILGQGPKLLIQFQNNGVVDDSQLPKDRFSAERLKGVDSTLKIQPAKLEDSAVYLCASSLDPGPYSPLHFGNGTRLTVT.

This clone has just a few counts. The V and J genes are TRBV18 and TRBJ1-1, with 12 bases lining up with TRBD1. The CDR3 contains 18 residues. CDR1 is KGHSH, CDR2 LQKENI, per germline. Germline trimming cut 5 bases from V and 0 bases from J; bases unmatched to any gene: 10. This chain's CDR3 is CASSIYGTGGFMNTEAFF. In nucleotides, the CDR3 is TGTGCCAGCTCAATATATGGGACAGGGGGCTTCATGAACACTGAAGCTTTCTTT.

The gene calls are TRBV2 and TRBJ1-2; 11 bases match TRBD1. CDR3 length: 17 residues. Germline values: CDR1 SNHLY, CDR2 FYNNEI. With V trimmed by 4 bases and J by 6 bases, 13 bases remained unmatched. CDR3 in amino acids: CASSVHGTGGVVDGYTF. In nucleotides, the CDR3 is TGTGCCAGCAGTGTTCATGGGACAGGGGGAGTAGTCGATGGCTACACCTTC.

CDR3 residues: CASSLGTGPSYEQYF. The CDR3 region has the DNA TGTGCCAGCAGCTTAGGGACAGGTCCTTCCTACGAGCAGTACTTC. The chain employs TRBV7-6 and TRBJ2-7; TRBD1 aligns across 7 bases. Losses at the gene ends were 1 base for V and 1 base for J; bases not matched to a gene: 4. Germline lookup yields CDR1 SGHVS and CDR2 FNYEAQ. This CDR3 spans 15 amino acids.

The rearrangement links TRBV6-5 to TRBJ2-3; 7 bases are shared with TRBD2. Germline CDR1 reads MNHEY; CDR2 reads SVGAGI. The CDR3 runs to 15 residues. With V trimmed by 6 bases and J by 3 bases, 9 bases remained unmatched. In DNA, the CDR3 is TGTGCCAGCAGGGCACTATGGGGGGGGACAGATACGCAGTATTTT. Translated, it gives CASRALWGGTDTQYF.

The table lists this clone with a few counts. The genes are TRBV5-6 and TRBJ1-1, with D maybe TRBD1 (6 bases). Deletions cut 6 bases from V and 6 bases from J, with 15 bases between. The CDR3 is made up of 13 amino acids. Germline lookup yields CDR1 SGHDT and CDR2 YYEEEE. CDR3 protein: CASKAPGAAEAFF. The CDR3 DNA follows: TGTGCCAGCAAAGCCCCAGGGGCAGCTGAAGCTTTCTTT.

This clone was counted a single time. The CDR3 DNA follows: TGTGCCACCAGCAGAGATCTGGAGGGCGAGCAGTACTTC. It encodes CATSRDLEGEQYF. V and J are TRBV15 and TRBJ2-7; TRBD2 is a possible D gene (6 bases). Germline assignment: CDR1 LNHNV and CDR2 YYDKDF (reference sequence). Trimming removed 0 bases from V and 6 bases from J, with 9 bases in between. CDR3 size: 13 residues.

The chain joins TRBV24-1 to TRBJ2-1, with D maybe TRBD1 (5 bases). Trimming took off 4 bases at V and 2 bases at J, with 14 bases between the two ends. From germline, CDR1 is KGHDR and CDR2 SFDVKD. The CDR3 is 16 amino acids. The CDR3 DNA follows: TGTGCCACCAGTGAGAAACACAGGAGCCCCTACAATGAGCAGTTCTTC. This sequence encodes CATSEKHRSPYNEQFF.

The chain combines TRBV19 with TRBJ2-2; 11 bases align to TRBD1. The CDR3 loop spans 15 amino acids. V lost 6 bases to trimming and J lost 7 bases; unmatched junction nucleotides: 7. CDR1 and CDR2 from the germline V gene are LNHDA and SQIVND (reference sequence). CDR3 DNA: TGTGCCAGTAGCCATGGACAGGGGGCGATCGGGGAGCTGTTTTTT. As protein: CASSHGQGAIGELFF.

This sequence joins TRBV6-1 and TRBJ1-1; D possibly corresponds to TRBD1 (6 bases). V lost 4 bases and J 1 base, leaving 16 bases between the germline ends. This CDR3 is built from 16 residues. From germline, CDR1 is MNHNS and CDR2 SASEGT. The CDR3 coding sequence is TGTGCCAGCAGTGCACACGCAGGGGTTACGAACACTGAAGCTTTCTTT. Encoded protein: CASSAHAGVTNTEAFF.

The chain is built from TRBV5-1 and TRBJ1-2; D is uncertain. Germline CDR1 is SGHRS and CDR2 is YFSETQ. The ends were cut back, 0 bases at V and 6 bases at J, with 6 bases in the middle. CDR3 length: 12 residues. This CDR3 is CASSLEENGYTF. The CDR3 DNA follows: TGCGCCAGCAGCTTGGAGGAGAATGGCTACACCTTC. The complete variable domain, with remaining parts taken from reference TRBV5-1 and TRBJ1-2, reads KAGVTQTPRYLIKTRGQQVTLSCSPISGHRSVSWYQQTPGQGLQFLFEYFSETQRNKGNFPGRFSGRQFSNSRSEMNVSTLELGDSALYLCASSLEENGYTFGSGTRLTVV.

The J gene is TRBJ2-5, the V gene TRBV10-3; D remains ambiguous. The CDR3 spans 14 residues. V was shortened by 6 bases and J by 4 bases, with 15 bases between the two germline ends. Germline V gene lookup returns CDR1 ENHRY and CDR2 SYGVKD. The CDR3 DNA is TGTGCCATCAGAGCCGACGCGAGGTTAGAGACCCAGTACTTC. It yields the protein CAIRADARLETQYF.

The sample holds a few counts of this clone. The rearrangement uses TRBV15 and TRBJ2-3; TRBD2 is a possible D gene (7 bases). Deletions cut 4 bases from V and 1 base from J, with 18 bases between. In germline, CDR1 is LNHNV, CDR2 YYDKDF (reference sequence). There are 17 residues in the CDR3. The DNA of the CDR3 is TGTGCCACCAGCATACTGGGAAGGGGGAGGGGCACAGATACGCAGTATTTT. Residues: CATSILGRGRGTDTQYF.

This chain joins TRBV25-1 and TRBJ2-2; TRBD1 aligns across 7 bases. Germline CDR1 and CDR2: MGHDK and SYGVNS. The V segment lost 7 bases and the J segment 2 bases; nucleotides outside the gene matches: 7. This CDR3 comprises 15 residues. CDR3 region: CASIRTGGNTGELFF. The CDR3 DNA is TGTGCCAGCATAAGGACAGGCGGAAACACCGGGGAGCTGTTTTTT.

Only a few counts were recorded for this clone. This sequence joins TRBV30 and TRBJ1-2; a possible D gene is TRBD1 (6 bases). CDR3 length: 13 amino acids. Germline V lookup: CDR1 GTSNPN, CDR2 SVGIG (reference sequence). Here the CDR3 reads CASPTGRAFGYTF. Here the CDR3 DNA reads TGTGCTTCTCCTACAGGGAGGGCATTTGGCTACACCTTC.